These T cell receptor beta chains were read from a single sample in a study of regulatory T cells in long-lasting Graves disease. TCRdb analysed the multiplex PCR reads with MiXCR anew, one entry per CDR3 protein. The table has approximately 470,000 distinct CDR3 sequences, around 20% seen once. Source: peripheral blood mononuclear cells (PBMCs), taken when the disease was refractory, from a patient treated with antithyroid drugs. The receptors stem from a female donor with Graves disease. Each CDR3 is given with its conserved first and last residue. D genes are given only for firm matches. Rows may omit the clone size; those that give it use once, few, many or a size class.

TRBV29-1	TRBJ1-3	.	15	few	TGCAGCGTAGCGCAGGGTGTCGGCTCTGGAAACACCATATATTTT	CSVAQGVGSGNTIYF
TRBV12-3/TRBV12-4	TRBJ2-1	TRBD2	18	.	TGTGCCAGCAGTCCTTCAGTGAGGCGGGAGGGTCCCCTCAATGAGCAGTTCTTC	CASSPSVRREGPLNEQFF
TRBV24-1	TRBJ2-7	TRBD2	14	.	TGTGCCACCAGTGAAGCGGGGCCCTCCTACGAGCAGTACTTC	CATSEAGPSYEQYF
TRBV29-1	TRBJ2-7	.	13	.	TGCAGCGTTTACGGAGACAGCTCCTACGAGCAGTACTTC	CSVYGDSSYEQYF
TRBV10-3	TRBJ1-2	.	14	few	TGTGCCATCAAGGCGGGGGTAGCTAACTATGGCTACACCTTC	CAIKAGVANYGYTF
TRBV5-1	TRBJ2-7	TRBD1	16	many	TGCGCCAGCAGCCCCTACCCTCAAACAGGGGGCGACGAGCAGTACTTC	CASSPYPQTGGDEQYF
TRBV6-1	TRBJ2-7	TRBD1	14	.	TGTGCCAGCAGTGGAAGGGACAGCGTATACGAGCAGTACTTC	CASSGRDSVYEQYF
TRBV29-1	TRBJ1-5	TRBD1	16	many	TGCAGCGTTGAATTGGGACAGGGGATCCCTGGTCAGCCCCAGCATTTT	CSVELGQGIPGQPQHF
TRBV18	TRBJ2-2	.	14	few	TGTGCCAGCTCACCTAGTACCACCCCCGGGGAGCTGTTTTTT	CASSPSTTPGELFF
TRBV7-2	TRBJ2-5	.	16	many	TGTGCCAGCAGCTTAGAAGAGGGACCATCCCAAGAGACCCAGTACTTC	CASSLEEGPSQETQYF
TRBV7-2	TRBJ1-1	TRBD1	15	many	TGTGCCAGCAGCTTAGCGGACAGGGGGGGCACTGAAGCTTTCTTT	CASSLADRGGTEAFF
TRBV18	TRBJ1-5	.	15	.	TGTGCCAGCACACTTATACAGAAGGGCAATCAGCCCCAGCATTTT	CASTLIQKGNQPQHF
TRBV5-4	TRBJ2-1	.	15	.	TGTGCCAGCAGCTTGACAGGGGGGGATATCCATGAGCAGTTCTTC	CASSLTGGDIHEQFF
TRBV24-1	TRBJ2-5	.	15	many	TGTGCCACCAGTGACCTCCGGGACGGGGGTAAGACCCAGTACTTC	CATSDLRDGGKTQYF
TRBV19	TRBJ2-7	.	11	.	TGTGCCAGTAGTGGAGGGCAGGGGCAGTACTTC	CASSGGQGQYF
TRBV30	TRBJ1-1	.	12	.	TGTGCCTGGAGGTCGGGGGGCCCTGAAGCTTTCTTT	CAWRSGGPEAFF
TRBV27	TRBJ1-5	.	13	few	TGTGCCAGCAGCACCTTTGGCAATCAGCCCCAGCATTTT	CASSTFGNQPQHF
TRBV18	TRBJ1-1	.	13	.	TGTGCCAGCTCAAGAGGAGGCGGATGGGAAGCTTTCTTT	CASSRGGGWEAFF
TRBV5-1	TRBJ1-2	TRBD1	15	.	TGCGCCAGCAGCGCCACGCCGGGACAGGGAATGGGCTACACCTTC	CASSATPGQGMGYTF
TRBV7-9	TRBJ2-5	.	15	few	TGTGCCAGCAGCCCTAGGACGGGGCCGCAGGAGACCCAGTACTTC	CASSPRTGPQETQYF
TRBV28	TRBJ2-5	TRBD1	13	many	TGTGCCAGCACGACAGGGGGTCGGGAGACCCAGTACTTC	CASTTGGRETQYF
TRBV20-1	TRBJ1-2	.	13	many	TGCAGTGCTAGACGGGAGGGAACCTTCCGCTACACCTTC	CSARREGTFRYTF
TRBV9	TRBJ1-3	.	15	.	TGTGCCAGCAGCGTAGGGCGGCTCTCTGGAAACACCATATATTTT	CASSVGRLSGNTIYF
TRBV3-1	TRBJ2-5	TRBD2	14	many	TGTGCCAGCATCCTTGAGGGGAGGGAAGAGACCCAGTACTTC	CASILEGREETQYF
TRBV10-3	TRBJ2-1	TRBD2	13	.	TGTGCCATCAAGCGGGAGGTCTCCAATGAGCAGTTCTTC	CAIKREVSNEQFF
TRBV20-1	TRBJ2-7	TRBD1	15	many	TGCAGTGCTACGAACCGGGACAGGGTCCTATACGAGCAGTACTTC	CSATNRDRVLYEQYF
TRBV28	TRBJ2-1	TRBD1	15	many	TGTGCCAGCAGTGGAATCGGGACAGGGGACAATGAGCAGTTCTTC	CASSGIGTGDNEQFF
TRBV4-2	TRBJ1-1	.	14	once	TGTGCCAGCAGCCAAGAATACAGGCCGGCTGAAGCTTTCTTT	CASSQEYRPAEAFF
TRBV11-2	TRBJ2-2	TRBD1	16	.	TGTGCCGGCAGCTTAGGGACAGGGGGCGCCACCGGGGAGCTGTTTTTT	CAGSLGTGGATGELFF
TRBV24-1	TRBJ2-1	.	13	.	TGTGCCACCAGTGAAGTCGGACTTCGTGAGCAGTTCTTC	CATSEVGLREQFF
TRBV20-1	TRBJ1-1	.	17	.	TGCAGTGCTAGAGTAATCCTACGCGGGGGGGTTAACACTGAAGCTTTCTTT	CSARVILRGGVNTEAFF
TRBV3-2	TRBJ1-5	.	16	few	TGTGCCAGCAGGGGAGGGTCCGCCCCGGGTTATCAGCCCCAGCATTTT	CASRGGSAPGYQPQHF
TRBV29-1	TRBJ1-1	.	17	many	TGCAGCGTTGAAGATGAGGTGACAGGCAAACTGAACACTGAAGCTTTCTTT	CSVEDEVTGKLNTEAFF
TRBV5-1	TRBJ1-1	TRBD1	15	many	TGCGCCAGCAGCTTGTCCACAGGGGTGAACACTGAAGCTTTCTTT	CASSLSTGVNTEAFF
TRBV3-1	TRBJ1-6	TRBD1	15	few	TGTGCCAGCAGACCAACGACAGGGGGGGCTTCACCCCTCCACTTT	CASRPTTGGASPLHF
TRBV12-3/TRBV12-4	TRBJ2-5	TRBD1	13	many	TGTGCCAGCAGACAGGGGGCACGAGAGACCCAGTACTTC	CASRQGARETQYF
TRBV28	TRBJ2-5	.	14	many	TGTGCCAGCAGTCTGTCACAGCTTCAAGAGACCCAGTACTTC	CASSLSQLQETQYF
TRBV28	TRBJ2-7	TRBD1	15	many	TGTGCCAGCAGTACAACCCCAGGGGGCTCTTACGAGCAGTACTTC	CASSTTPGGSYEQYF
TRBV30	TRBJ2-7	.	12	few	TGTGCCTGGAGCACAGGGTCTTACGAGCAGTACTTC	CAWSTGSYEQYF
TRBV19	TRBJ1-2	.	13	few	TGTGCCAGTAGTATGGGCAGATTTTATGGCTACACCTTC	CASSMGRFYGYTF
TRBV6-1	TRBJ1-5	TRBD1	15	few	TGTGCCAGCAGCCCCGGGACAGGGGTAAATCAGCCCCAGCATTTT	CASSPGTGVNQPQHF
TRBV11-2	TRBJ2-7	TRBD2	15	many	TGTGCCAGCAGCCCCGGGGCGGGAGGGGCCTACGAGCAGTACTTC	CASSPGAGGAYEQYF
TRBV29-1	TRBJ1-1	.	13	.	TGCAGCGTTAGACGGCCGGAAAGCACTGAAGCTTTCTTT	CSVRRPESTEAFF
TRBV4-2	TRBJ1-2	TRBD1	14	.	TGTGCCAGCAGCCAAGAAGGGGGCACCTATGGCTACACCTTC	CASSQEGGTYGYTF
TRBV6-5	TRBJ2-7	.	16	many	TGTGCCAGCAGTTACCGGCCCACAGGGAGGATACACGAGCAGTACTTC	CASSYRPTGRIHEQYF
TRBV27	TRBJ2-7	TRBD1	15	many	TGTGCCAGCAGTTTATCGCGGACAGGGCGAAACGAGCAGTACTTC	CASSLSRTGRNEQYF
TRBV24-1	TRBJ2-2	.	14	many	TGTGCCACCAGAGGACGGGGTTCCGGCGGGGAGCTGTTTTTT	CATRGRGSGGELFF
TRBV2	TRBJ2-5	TRBD2	19	many	TGTGCCAGCACCTTCGGACTAGCGGGAGTGCGAGGGGGGGTAGAGACCCAGTACTTC	CASTFGLAGVRGGVETQYF
TRBV27	TRBJ2-2	TRBD1	16	.	TGTGCCAGCAGTTTATTTACGGGACAGGGAAATGGGGAGCTGTTTTTT	CASSLFTGQGNGELFF
TRBV6-1	TRBJ1-5	.	14	many	TGTGCCAGCACTACAGGGCCGGGCAATCAGCCCCAGCATTTT	CASTTGPGNQPQHF
TRBV6-5	TRBJ2-7	.	13	few	TGTGCCAGCAGTTACTCGGTTGGGAAGGAGCAGTACTTC	CASSYSVGKEQYF
TRBV2	TRBJ2-4	.	12	many	TGTGCCAGCAGTGGGAGGTTCGACATTCAGTACTTC	CASSGRFDIQYF
TRBV29-1	TRBJ2-2	.	13	few	TGCAGCGGGGGGGGCGCGAACACCGGGGAGCTGTTTTTT	CSGGGANTGELFF
TRBV7-2	TRBJ1-1	.	14	many	TGTGCCAGCAGCTTAGATGGAGGGAGGACTGAAGCTTTCTTT	CASSLDGGRTEAFF